These 18 T cell receptor beta chains were sequenced from one sample in a study of cytomegalovirus exposure and HLA in healthy donors. The study ran its PCR with 60 Vbeta and 13 Jbeta primers. Profiled with immunoSEQ multiplex PCR; TCRdb holds only in-frame clones, not every one. The table lists hundreds of thousands of clones, about 75% of them singletons. The material sequenced was PBMCs. The receptors come from a man between 18 and 35 years old in good health and CMV-seronegative.

The chain links TRBV7-9 to TRBJ1-2; tentatively, D is TRBD1 (5 bases). Looked up from germline, CDR1 is SEHNR and CDR2 is FQNEAQ (reference sequence). V lost 5 bases and J lost 6, with 19 bases in between. The CDR3 has 15 residues. CDR3: CASSGATEGLHGYTF. As DNA, the CDR3 is TGTGCCAGCAGCGGAGCGACAGAAGGCCTGCATGGCTACACCTTC.

The chain employs TRBV5-6 and TRBJ2-3, with 10 bases aligning to TRBD2. The CDR3 runs to 17 residues. V gave up 5 bases and J gave up 0 bases; unmatched junction bases: 9. Per germline, CDR1 SGHDT and CDR2 YYEEEE. The CDR3, as DNA: TGTGCCAGCAGTATACTAGCGGGACCCCCGAGCACAGATACGCAGTATTTT. Encoded protein: CASSILAGPPSTDTQYF.

J is TRBJ1-6 and V is TRBV6-5; TRBD1 agrees at 7 bases. From germline, CDR1 is MNHEY and CDR2 SVGAGI. The CDR3 consists of 15 residues. Germline trimming cut 2 bases from V and 5 bases from J; bases unmatched to any gene: 3. DNA for the CDR3: TGTGCCAGCAGTTACGGACAGGCGAATAATTCACCCCTCCACTTT. This sequence encodes CASSYGQANNSPLHF.

This clone has just one count. V usage is TRBV28 and J usage is TRBJ1-2; D call uncertain. The V end was cut by 3 bases, the J end by 5 bases, with 10 bases between. This CDR3 has 13 residues. Germline CDR1 and CDR2: MDHEN and SYDVKM. CDR3 residues: CASSLLEGYGYTF. Written as DNA, the CDR3 is TGTGCCAGCAGTTTGTTGGAGGGATATGGCTACACCTTC.

This chain joins TRBV11-3 and TRBJ2-7; D is possibly TRBD1 (6 bases). The V gene lost 5 bases and the J gene lost 2 bases, with 16 bases spanning the gap. Germline CDR1 SGHNT, CDR2 YENEEA. The CDR3 has 15 residues. The CDR3, as DNA: TGTGCCAGCAGCCCCCTCAGGGGTAACACCTACGAGCAGTACTTC. This translates into CASSPLRGNTYEQYF.

This sequence joins TRBV9 and TRBJ1-2; tentatively, D is TRBD1 (5 bases). Per germline, CDR1 SGDLS and CDR2 YYNGEE. There are 15 residues in the CDR3. V lost 3 bases and J lost 4, with 16 bases in between. CDR3 loop: CASSGQTEEGYGYTF. The CDR3 DNA is TGTGCCAGCAGCGGGCAGACAGAAGAAGGCTATGGCTACACCTTC.

The chain has TRBV7-8 and TRBJ2-5; 10 bases are shared with TRBD2. The CDR3 totals 17 residues. Germline V gene sequence: CDR1 SGHVS, CDR2 FQNEAQ. The junction had 9 bases not matched to a gene; V was cut back by 1 base and J by 4 bases. Here the CDR3 reads CASSLGGGLARRETQYF. CDR3 bases: TGTGCCAGCAGCTTAGGAGGGGGACTAGCGAGGCGAGAGACCCAGTACTTC. The variable domain in full, with the rest retrieved from reference TRBV7-8 and TRBJ2-5, is GAGVSQSPRYKVAKRGQDVALRCDPISGHVSLFWYQQALGQGPEFLTYFQNEAQLDKSGLPSDRFFAERPEGSVSTLKIQRTQQEDSAVYLCASSLGGGLARRETQYFGPGTRLLVL.

This clone was detected only a few times. The J gene is TRBJ2-1, the V gene TRBV23-1; 10 nucleotides agree with TRBD2. TRBV23-1 is an open reading frame whose function is uncertain. The V gene end was trimmed by 1 base and the J gene end by 4 bases; junction bases not matched to a gene: 10. The CDR3 sequence is 18 residues long. For the CDR3, the DNA is TGCGCCAGCAGTCAATATGTTGAGCGGGAGGGCCGTTACAATGAGCAGTTCTTC. Protein: CASSQYVEREGRYNEQFF.

This rearrangement joins TRBV6-1 to TRBJ1-1; 8 positions match TRBD1. Germline V gene sequence: CDR1 MNHNS, CDR2 SASEGT. The CDR3 sequence is 13 residues long. The junction had 7 bases not matched to a gene; V was cut back by 5 bases and J by 8 bases. The CDR3 DNA reads TGTGCCAGCAGTTTAGACCGGACAGGGGAAGCTTTCTTT. Translation gives CASSLDRTGEAFF.

This clone was recorded a few times. CDR3 sequence (DNA): TGTGCCTGGGGACCTCGGCCAGGGGAGATGGGACGCACTGAAGCTTTCTTT. This sequence encodes CAWGPRPGEMGRTEAFF. V and J are TRBV30 and TRBJ1-1, with TRBD1 as a possible D gene (6 bases). The germline V gene has CDR1 GTSNPN and CDR2 SVGIG (reference sequence). The CDR3 is 17 residues long. V was cut by 5 bases and J by 4 bases, with 26 bases left in between.

This rearrangement joins TRBV2 to TRBJ1-5, with D unresolved. The CDR3 is 13 amino acids. The ends were cut back, 10 bases at V and 4 bases at J, with 14 bases in the middle. In germline, CDR1 is SNHLY, CDR2 FYNNEI. The CDR3 here is CATSGLPNQPQHF. CDR3 nucleotides: TGTGCCACCTCTGGACTCCCTAATCAGCCCCAGCATTTT. Full variable domain (missing parts from reference TRBV2 and TRBJ1-5): EPEVTQTPSHQVTQMGQEVILRCVPISNHLYFYWYRQILGQKVEFLVSFYNNEISEKSEIFDDQFSVERPDGSNFTLKIRSTKLEDSAMYFCATSGLPNQPQHFGDGTRLSIL.

V and J are TRBV6-5 and TRBJ1-2, with D possibly matching TRBD1 (5 bases). V gave up 5 bases and J gave up 4 bases, with 17 bases separating them. The CDR3 is 15 amino acids. CDR1 is MNHEY and CDR2 is SVGAGI in the germline V gene. Written as DNA, the CDR3 is TGTGCCAGCAGTCCAGACTTCCGGGGGGGCTATGGCTACACCTTC. It encodes CASSPDFRGGYGYTF.

The chain employs TRBV10-3 and TRBJ2-7; D is perhaps TRBD2 (6 bases). This CDR3 is 13 amino acids long. Germline loops: CDR1 ENHRY, CDR2 SYGVKD. V dropped 9 bases and J dropped 2 bases, with 14 bases sitting between them. The CDR3 loop reads CAMGTGNAYEQYF. The CDR3 region has the DNA TGTGCCATGGGGACTGGTAACGCCTACGAGCAGTACTTC.

The rearrangement links TRBV7-3 to TRBJ1-1; D is perhaps TRBD1 (5 bases). The CDR3 has 15 amino acids. V was clipped by 5 bases and J by 4 bases, with 17 bases between them. Germline V gives CDR1 SGHTA, CDR2 FQGTGA. The CDR3 region has the DNA TGTGCCAGCAGCCCAGACAGCTACCGGGTCACTGAAGCTTTCTTT. This codes for CASSPDSYRVTEAFF.

The rearrangement links TRBV30 to TRBJ2-7; no reliable D call. The CDR3 consists of 12 residues. Per germline, CDR1 GTSNPN and CDR2 SVGIG (reference sequence). Trimming took off 0 bases at V and 6 bases at J, with 9 bases between the two ends. The chain's CDR3 is CAWSVSGREQYF. The CDR3 coding sequence is TGTGCCTGGAGTGTATCGGGTCGCGAGCAGTACTTC.

Written as DNA, the CDR3 is TGTGCCAGCAGCTTAGTTTGGGGGGAGAACACTGAAGCTTTCTTT. It specifies CASSLVWGENTEAFF. The V call is TRBV7-8, the J call TRBJ1-1; TRBD1 is a possible D gene (5 bases). Germline V gene data show CDR1 as SGHVS and CDR2 as FQNEAQ. There are 15 residues in the CDR3. With 1 base removed from V and 1 base from J, the gap between germline ends came to 10 bases.

This chain uses TRBV7-9 with TRBJ2-3, with D perhaps TRBD1 (5 bases). V was pared by 4 bases and J by 1 base, with 9 bases between. The CDR3 contains 14 residues. CDR1 is SEHNR, CDR2 FQNEAQ, per germline (reference sequence). Written as DNA, the CDR3 is TGTGCCAGCAGCTCAGACAGTGGCACAGATACGCAGTATTTT. Amino acid sequence: CASSSDSGTDTQYF.

The chain combines TRBV7-9 with TRBJ2-1; D is unresolved. Trimming took 0 bases from V and 5 from J, leaving 5 bases between them. There are 13 residues in the CDR3. The germline V gene encodes CDR1 SEHNR and CDR2 FQNEAQ (reference sequence). The CDR3 nucleotides are TGTGCCAGCAGCTTAGCCAGAAACAATGAGCAGTTCTTC. Its translation is CASSLARNNEQFF. The full variable domain, its missing parts supplied by reference TRBV7-9 and TRBJ2-1, is DTGVSQNPRHKITKRGQNVTFRCDPISEHNRLYWYRQTLGQGPEFLTYFQNEAQLEKSRLLSDRFSAERPKGSFSTLEIQRTEQGDSAMYLCASSLARNNEQFFGPGTRLTVL.